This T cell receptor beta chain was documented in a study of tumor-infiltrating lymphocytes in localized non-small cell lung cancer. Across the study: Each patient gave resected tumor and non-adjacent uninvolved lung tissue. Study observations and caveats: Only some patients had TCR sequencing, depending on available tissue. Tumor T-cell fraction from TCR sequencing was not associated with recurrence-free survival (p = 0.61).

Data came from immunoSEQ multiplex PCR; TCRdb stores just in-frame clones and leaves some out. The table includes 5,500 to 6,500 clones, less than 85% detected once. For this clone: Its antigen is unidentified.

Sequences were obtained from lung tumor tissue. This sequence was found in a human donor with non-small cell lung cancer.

The CDR3 DNA follows: TGCGCCAGCAGCGGACTCATCGACAGCCACGAGCAGTACTTC. It yields the protein CASSGLIDSHEQYF. The chain joins TRBV4-1 to TRBJ2-7; D tentatively reads TRBD1 or TRBD2 (5 bases each). CDR1 MGHRA and CDR2 YSYEKL come from the germline V gene. The CDR3 sequence is 14 residues long. Between the trimmed V and J ends, which lost 5 bases and 5 bases, there was a span of 16 bases.